The 8 T cell receptor beta chains below were found in one sample sequenced in a study of blood T cells in healthy people across ages. The authors ran a second PCR of about 7 to 11 cycles using a sample-barcoded 5' primer and a J-beta primer mix. One entry per CDR3 protein, called by TCRdb with MiXCR from the 5' RACE reads. In the table there are about 1,400,000 distinct CDR3 sequences, approximately 59% of which are singletons. Sequencing input: blood. The receptors were sampled from a young man in good health.

This clonotype was counted a few times. This rearrangement joins TRBV20-1 to TRBJ1-5; 8 bases agree with TRBD1. V shed 5 bases and J 7 bases; nucleotides not matched to a gene: 7. This CDR3 comprises 13 residues. Per germline, CDR1 DFQATT and CDR2 SNEGSKA (reference sequence). Here the CDR3 reads CSAGGTGDQPQHF. In DNA, the CDR3 is TGCAGTGCTGGAGGGACAGGCGACCAGCCCCAGCATTTT.

This clonotype has a count of ten or more. The chain uses TRBV29-1 and TRBJ2-1; 10 bases are a match to TRBD2. Looked up from germline, CDR1 is SQVTM and CDR2 is ANQGSEA. The CDR3 is made up of 14 amino acids. V trimming: 6 bases; J trimming: 0 bases; junction bases outside the gene matches: 2. The CDR3 spells CSVRTSGSYNEQFF. CDR3 nucleotide sequence: TGCAGCGTCAGGACTAGCGGCTCCTACAATGAGCAGTTCTTC.

This clonotype was detected only a few times. The chain employs TRBV20-1 and TRBJ1-1; weak D call: TRBD1 (6 bases). The CDR3 runs 14 residues. Trimming removed 6 bases from V and 0 bases from J, with 14 bases in between. Germline V gives CDR1 DFQATT, CDR2 SNEGSKA (reference sequence). CDR3 nucleotide sequence: TGCAGTGCCATCAGGGGCAAGTTGAACACTGAAGCTTTCTTT. It specifies CSAIRGKLNTEAFF.

V is TRBV9 and J is TRBJ1-1; weak D call: TRBD1 (6 bases). Trimming stripped 10 bases from V and 1 base from J, with 14 bases between. CDR1 is SGDLS and CDR2 is YYNGEE in the germline V gene. This CDR3 region has 13 residues. The CDR3 protein is CAGERTANTEAFF. CDR3 bases: TGTGCCGGAGAGAGGACAGCGAACACTGAAGCTTTCTTT.

This chain connects TRBV12-3 or TRBV12-4 to TRBJ2-1, with TRBD2 identical over 9 bases. The CDR3 is 17 amino acids. V was clipped by 5 bases and J by 0 bases; unmatched bases: 8. The CDR3 is CASSISSGASSYNEQFF. The CDR3 nucleotides read TGTGCCAGCAGTATCTCTAGCGGGGCCAGCTCCTACAATGAGCAGTTCTTC.

The CDR3 region is CASRPENYNEQFF. CDR3 nucleotide sequence: TGTGCCAGCAGACCCGAAAACTACAATGAGCAGTTCTTC. V is TRBV6-5 and J is TRBJ2-1, with D hard to call. This CDR3 spans 13 amino acids. V shed 6 bases and J shed 3 bases, with 9 bases lying between them. Germline loops: CDR1 MNHEY, CDR2 SVGAGI.

This clonotype was counted a single time. The chain is built from TRBV3-1 and TRBJ1-3; D gene unclear. The V gene lost 2 bases and the J gene lost 2 bases, with 16 bases spanning the gap. This CDR3 has 17 amino acids. The germline V gene has CDR1 LGHDT and CDR2 YNNKEL (reference sequence). The CDR3 protein is CASSQPVGTTAGNTIYF. As DNA, the CDR3 is TGTGCCAGCAGCCAACCGGTGGGAACGACCGCTGGAAACACCATATATTTT.

The rearrangement links TRBV4-2 to TRBJ1-2, with TRBD1 as a possible D gene (5 bases). The CDR3 loop spans 17 amino acids. Germline V lookup: CDR1 LGHNA, CDR2 YNFKEQ. Trimming shortened V by 0 bases and J by 4 bases, and 18 bases separated the two germline ends. The CDR3 DNA reads TGTGCCAGCAGCCAAGATGGAGGGCAGGGAGGTACCTATGGCTACACCTTC. It encodes CASSQDGGQGGTYGYTF.